This TCR beta chain was obtained from a study of T cell changes during pregnancy in multiple sclerosis. Some clones are missing from TCRdb's copy, which holds only in-frame ones; the method was immunoSEQ multiplex PCR. In the table there are over 20,000 clones, about 89% of which are singletons. The sample was CD4+ T cells from peripheral blood mononuclear cells, taken in the third trimester of pregnancy. The receptor was derived from a female donor in good health, enrolled as a control in a pregnancy study.

Written as DNA, the CDR3 is TGTGCCAGCAGCTCCTGGGACAGGGCCCACGAGCAGTACTTC. The encoded protein is CASSSWDRAHEQYF. J is TRBJ2-7 and V is TRBV28; TRBD1 agrees at 9 bases. CDR3 length: 14 amino acids. CDR1 and CDR2 from the germline V gene are MDHEN and SYDVKM. V lost 6 bases to trimming and J lost 5 bases; unmatched junction nucleotides: 8. Combining the CDR3 with reference TRBV28 and TRBJ2-7 gives the whole variable domain DVKVTQSSRYLVKRTGEKVFLECVQDMDHENMFWYRQDPGLGLRLIYFSYDVKMKEKGDIPEGYSVSREKKERFSLILESASTNQTSMYLCASSSWDRAHEQYFGPGTRLTVT.